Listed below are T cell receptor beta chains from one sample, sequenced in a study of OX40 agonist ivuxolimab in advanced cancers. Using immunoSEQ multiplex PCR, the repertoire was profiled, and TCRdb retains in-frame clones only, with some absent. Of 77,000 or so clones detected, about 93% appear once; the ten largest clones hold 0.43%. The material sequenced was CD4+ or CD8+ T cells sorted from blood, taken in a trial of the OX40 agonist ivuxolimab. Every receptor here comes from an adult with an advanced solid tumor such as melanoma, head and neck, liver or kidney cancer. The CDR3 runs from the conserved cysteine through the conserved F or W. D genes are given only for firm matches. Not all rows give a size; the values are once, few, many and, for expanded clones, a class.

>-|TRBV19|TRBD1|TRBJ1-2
TGTGCCAGTAGTAGGGACAGGGGACACTATGGCTACACCTTC
CASSRDRGHYGYTF
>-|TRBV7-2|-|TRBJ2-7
TGTGCCAGCAGCTTACTGGCAGCCGCGGAGCAGTACTTC
CASSLLAAAEQYF
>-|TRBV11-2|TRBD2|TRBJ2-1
TGTGCCAGCAGCTTTGTGTTAGCGGGAGTGGGGGAGCAGTTCTTC
CASSFVLAGVGEQFF
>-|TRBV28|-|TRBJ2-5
TGTGCCAGCAGTTGCCCACCCGAAACAGGGTTCGAGACCCAGTACTTC
CASSCPPETGFETQYF
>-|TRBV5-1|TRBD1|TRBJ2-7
TGCGCCAGCAGCCTCTGGACAGGGTTGGAAGAGCAGTACTTC
CASSLWTGLEEQYF
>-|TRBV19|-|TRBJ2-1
TGTGCCAGTAGTATGTCGGTGGGCCGATCAAATGAGCAGTTCTTC
CASSMSVGRSNEQFF
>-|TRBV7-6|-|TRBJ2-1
TGTGCCAGCAGCTTAGCGCTTGGAGGGAGGTACAATGAGCAGTTCTTC
CASSLALGGRYNEQFF
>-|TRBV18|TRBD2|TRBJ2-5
TGTGCCAGCTCACGGACTAGCGCCCAAGAGACCCAGTACTTC
CASSRTSAQETQYF
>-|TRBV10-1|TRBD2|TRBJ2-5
TGCGCCAGCAGCAAACGTTTTGGCTTAGCGGGAGAGACCCAGTACTTC
CASSKRFGLAGETQYF
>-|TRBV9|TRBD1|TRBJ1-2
TGTGCCAGCAGCGTAGGAATGGACAGGGCCCTCTATGGCTACACCTTC
CASSVGMDRALYGYTF
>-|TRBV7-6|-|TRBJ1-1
TGTGCCAGCAGCTTACGAGCCCCGGGTCTTAAAGCTTTCTTT
CASSLRAPGLKAFF
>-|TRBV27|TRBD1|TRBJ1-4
TGTGCCAGCAGTTCCCTCAGGGGGGAAAAACTGTTTTTT
CASSSLRGEKLFF
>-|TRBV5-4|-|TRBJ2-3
TGTGCCAGCAGCTTACAGGGCGAGCGGACAGATACGCAGTATTTT
CASSLQGERTDTQYF
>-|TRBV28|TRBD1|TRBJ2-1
TGTGCCAGCAATACAGGGGTTAGTTCGAATGAGCAGTTCTTC
CASNTGVSSNEQFF
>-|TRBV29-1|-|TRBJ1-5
TGCAGCGTTGATCCCCGAGAGGATGTTCAGCCCCAGCATTTT
CSVDPREDVQPQHF
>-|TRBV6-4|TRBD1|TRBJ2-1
TGTGCCAGCAGTGACTCAGGAGGACAGGGGTATAATGAGCAGTTCTTC
CASSDSGGQGYNEQFF
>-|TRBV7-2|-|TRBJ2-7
TGTGCCAGCAGCTCAACCGTGGGGGGCCCCTACGAGCAGTACTTC
CASSSTVGGPYEQYF
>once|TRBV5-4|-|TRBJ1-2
TGTGCCAGCGGGGAAGGGGGTCAGAATTTTGGCTACACCTTC
CASGEGGQNFGYTF
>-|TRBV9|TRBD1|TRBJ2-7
TGTGCCAGCAGCCTACGGGGACAGGGGTTTGGGGAGCAGTACTTC
CASSLRGQGFGEQYF
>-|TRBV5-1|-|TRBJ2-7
TGCGCCAGCAGCCCCGAGGACACTCTTGGCGAGCAGTACTTC
CASSPEDTLGEQYF
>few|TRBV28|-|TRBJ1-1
TGTGCCAGCACCTCGGGCAGAGAAGCTTTCTTT
CASTSGREAFF
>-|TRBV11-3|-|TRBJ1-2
TGTGCCAGCAGCTTAGGAGGGTATGGCTACACCTTC
CASSLGGYGYTF
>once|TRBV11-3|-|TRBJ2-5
TGTGCCAGCAGCTTACAGGGAGAAGAGACCCAGTACTTC
CASSLQGEETQYF
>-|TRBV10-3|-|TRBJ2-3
TGTGCCATCAGTACCTCTGGAGGGCAAGATACGCAGTATTTT
CAISTSGGQDTQYF
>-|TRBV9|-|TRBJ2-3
TGTGCCAGCAGCGTAGCGGGAAATTCTCCAGATACGCAGTATTTT
CASSVAGNSPDTQYF
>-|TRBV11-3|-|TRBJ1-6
TGTGCCAGCAGCTTAGGGCAGGTATCAGGTTCACCCCTCCACTTT
CASSLGQVSGSPLHF
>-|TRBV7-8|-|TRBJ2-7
TGTGCCAGCAGCTTAACTGGCGGTTACTCCTACGAGCAGTACTTC
CASSLTGGYSYEQYF
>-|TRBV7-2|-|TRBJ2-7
TGTGCCAGCAGCTTAGACCCCTCACTAGTCCCCGAGCAGTACTTC
CASSLDPSLVPEQYF